The clone carrying this T cell receptor beta chain has ten or more counts. Its target is not known. Using RNA template, CDR3s of TCR alpha and beta were amplified with iRepertoire arm-PCR. Tissue mRNA or PBMC total RNA, about 90-450 ng, went into one-step reverse transcription and amplification. TCRdb ran MiXCR on the multiplex PCR reads and lists one entry per CDR3 protein. The table lists about 180,000 distinct CDR3 sequences, more than 35% of them singletons. This specimen belongs to a study of glioma-infiltrating T cells. Study outcomes and limitations: Only very few CDR3 sequences appeared in both tissue and blood. Tissue-blood divergence was below expectation in non-neoplastic patients, above in gliomas.

Germline CDR1 is LNHDA and CDR2 is SQIVND (reference sequence). Germline trimming cut 2 bases from V and 3 bases from J; bases unmatched to any gene: 0. This CDR3 contains 15 residues. The receptor was isolated from a human donor with low-grade glioma or glioblastoma, undergoing nonglioma brain surgery, or in good health (not recorded which). The specimen sequenced was glioma tissue, nonneoplastic brain tissue, or PBMCs (not recorded which). The chain has TRBV19 and TRBJ2-3, with 12 bases aligning to TRBD2. This chain's CDR3 is CASSITSGRTDTQYF. The CDR3 region has the DNA TGTGCCAGTAGTATAACTAGCGGGAGGACAGATACGCAGTATTTT.